This T cell receptor (beta chain) derives from a study of neurological immune-mediated disorders. The making of cDNA relied on 5'RACE with 10-nucleotide random UMIs. Each CDR3 protein is one row after TCRdb ran MiXCR on the 5' RACE reads. The sample records 30,000 to 50,000 distinct CDR3 sequences, 6% to 7.5% being singletons. This clonotype has ten or more counts. Its antigen remains unidentified. This CDR3 spans 15 amino acids. Trimming shortened V by 5 bases and J by 6 bases, and 20 bases separated the two germline ends. Germline V lookup: CDR1 SGHDN, CDR2 FVKESK. Regarding the study as a whole: CDR3 amino acid sequences found in expanded clones were never shared across subjects, suggesting private repertoires in all groups.

The TCR comes from a man aged 50 or older in good health. The chain employs TRBV14 and TRBJ2-7; either TRBD1 or TRBD2 may fit D (5 bases each). Input material: CD4+ T cells from blood. The CDR3: CASSIMGTTLGEQYF. As DNA, the CDR3 is TGTGCCAGCAGCATTATGGGGACCACTTTGGGCGAGCAGTACTTC.